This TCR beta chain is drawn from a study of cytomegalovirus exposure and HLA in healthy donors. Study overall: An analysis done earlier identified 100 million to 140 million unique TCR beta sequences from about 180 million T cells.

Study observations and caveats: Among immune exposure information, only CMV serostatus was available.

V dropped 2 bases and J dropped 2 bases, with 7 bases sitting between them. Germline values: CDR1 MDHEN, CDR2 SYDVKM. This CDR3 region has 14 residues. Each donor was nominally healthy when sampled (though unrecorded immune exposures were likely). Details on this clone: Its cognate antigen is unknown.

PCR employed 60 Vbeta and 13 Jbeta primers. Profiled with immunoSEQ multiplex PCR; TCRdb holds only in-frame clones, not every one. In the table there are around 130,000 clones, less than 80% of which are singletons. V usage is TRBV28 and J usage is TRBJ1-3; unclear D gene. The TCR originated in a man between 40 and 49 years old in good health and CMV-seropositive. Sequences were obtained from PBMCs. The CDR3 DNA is TGTGCCAGCAGTTTAGCACAGACTGGAAACACCATATATTTT. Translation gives CASSLAQTGNTIYF.